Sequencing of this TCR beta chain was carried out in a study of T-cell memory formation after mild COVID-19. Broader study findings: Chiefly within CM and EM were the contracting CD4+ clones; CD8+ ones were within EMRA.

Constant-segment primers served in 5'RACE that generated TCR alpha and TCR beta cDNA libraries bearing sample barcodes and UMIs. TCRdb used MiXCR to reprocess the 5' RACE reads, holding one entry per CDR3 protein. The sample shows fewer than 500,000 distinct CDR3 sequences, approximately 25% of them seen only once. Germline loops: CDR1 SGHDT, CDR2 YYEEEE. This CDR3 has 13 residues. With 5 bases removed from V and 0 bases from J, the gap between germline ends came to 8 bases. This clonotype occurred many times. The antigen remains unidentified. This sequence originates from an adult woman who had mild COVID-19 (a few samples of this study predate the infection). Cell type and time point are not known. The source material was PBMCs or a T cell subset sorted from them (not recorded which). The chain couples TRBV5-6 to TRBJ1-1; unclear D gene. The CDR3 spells CASSLTLNTEAFF. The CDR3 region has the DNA TGTGCCAGCAGTTTAACCTTGAACACTGAAGCTTTCTTT.